This TCR beta chain is drawn from a study of coeliac disease. V dropped 1 base and J dropped 4; count of bases not matched to a gene: 11. The CDR3 is made up of 17 amino acids. The V gene's germline CDR1 is SGHDN and CDR2 FVKESK. TCRdb's copy holds only in-frame clones and misses some; the assay was immunoSEQ multiplex PCR. The top ten hold around 9.5% of the sample, which has 7,500 to 9,500 clones, around three fifths seen once. The sequencing input was intraepithelial lymphocytes from the gut. This clonotype was sampled from a woman aged 55-70 years with celiac disease. This sequence joins TRBV14 and TRBJ2-7, with 9 bases that match TRBD1. The chain's CDR3 is CASSQVGFGTGIYEQYF. CDR3 nucleotides: TGTGCCAGCAGCCAAGTGGGCTTCGGGACAGGGATTTACGAGCAGTACTTC.